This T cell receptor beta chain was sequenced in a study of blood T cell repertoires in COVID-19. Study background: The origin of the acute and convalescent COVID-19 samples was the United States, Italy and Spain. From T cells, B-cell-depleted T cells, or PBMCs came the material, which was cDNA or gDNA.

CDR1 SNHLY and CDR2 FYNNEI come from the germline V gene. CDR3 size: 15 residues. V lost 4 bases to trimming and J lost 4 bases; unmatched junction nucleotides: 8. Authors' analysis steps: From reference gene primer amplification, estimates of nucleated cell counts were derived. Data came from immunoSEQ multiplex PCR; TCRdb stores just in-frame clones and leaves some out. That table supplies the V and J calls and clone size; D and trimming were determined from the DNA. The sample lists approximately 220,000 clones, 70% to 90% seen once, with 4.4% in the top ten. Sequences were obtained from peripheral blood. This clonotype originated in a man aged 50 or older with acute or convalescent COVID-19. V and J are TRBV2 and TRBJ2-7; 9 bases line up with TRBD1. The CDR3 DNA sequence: TGTGCCAGCAGTGGGACAGGGGCGCGGAGATACGAGCAGTACTTC. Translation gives CASSGTGARRYEQYF.